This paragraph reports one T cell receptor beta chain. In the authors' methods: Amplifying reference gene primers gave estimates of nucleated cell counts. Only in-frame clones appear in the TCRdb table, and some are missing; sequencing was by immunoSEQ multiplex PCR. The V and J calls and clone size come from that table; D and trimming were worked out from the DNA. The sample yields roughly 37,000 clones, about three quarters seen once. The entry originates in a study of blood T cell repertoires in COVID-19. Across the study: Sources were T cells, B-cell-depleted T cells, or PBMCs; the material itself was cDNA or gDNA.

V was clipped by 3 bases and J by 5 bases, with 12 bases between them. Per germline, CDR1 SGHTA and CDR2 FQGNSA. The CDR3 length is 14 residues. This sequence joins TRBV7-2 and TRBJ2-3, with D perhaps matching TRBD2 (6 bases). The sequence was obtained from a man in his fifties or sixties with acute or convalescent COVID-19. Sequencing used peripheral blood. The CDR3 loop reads CASSFSPGVDTQYF. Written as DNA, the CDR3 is TGTGCCAGCAGCTTCTCACCGGGAGTAGATACGCAGTATTTT.